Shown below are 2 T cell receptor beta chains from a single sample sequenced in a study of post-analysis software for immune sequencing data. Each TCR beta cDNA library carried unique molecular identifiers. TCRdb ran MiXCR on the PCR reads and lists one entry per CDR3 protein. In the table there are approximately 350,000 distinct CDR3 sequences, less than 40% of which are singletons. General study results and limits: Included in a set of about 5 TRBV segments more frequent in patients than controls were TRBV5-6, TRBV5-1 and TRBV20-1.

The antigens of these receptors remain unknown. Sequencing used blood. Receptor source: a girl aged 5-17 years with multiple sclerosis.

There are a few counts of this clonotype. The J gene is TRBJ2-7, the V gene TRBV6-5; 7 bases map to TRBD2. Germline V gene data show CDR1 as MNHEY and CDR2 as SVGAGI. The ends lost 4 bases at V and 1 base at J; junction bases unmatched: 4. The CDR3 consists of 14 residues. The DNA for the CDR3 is TGTGCCAGCAGTTCGCTCGGGGGGTCCTACGAGCAGTACTTC. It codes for CASSSLGGSYEQYF.

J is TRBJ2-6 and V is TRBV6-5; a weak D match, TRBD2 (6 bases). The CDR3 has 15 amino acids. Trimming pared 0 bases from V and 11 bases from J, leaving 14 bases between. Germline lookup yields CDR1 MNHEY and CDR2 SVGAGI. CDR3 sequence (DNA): TGTGCCAGCAGTTACTCCGACACGCGGGACCACGTCCTGACTTTC. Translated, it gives CASSYSDTRDHVLTF.